This record concerns one T cell receptor beta chain sequence. From RNA transcripts, TCR beta CDR3 regions were amplified. In the first-round RT-PCR of the TCR CDR3, the HTBI primer set was used. Using its own MiXCR run on the multiplex PCR reads, TCRdb lists one record per CDR3 protein. Counted here are about 96,000 distinct CDR3 sequences, roughly 49% occurring once; the ten biggest clones make up roughly 29%. This record belongs to a study of T cells in Graves' hyperthyroidism and ophthalmopathy. This CDR3 region has 22 residues. Germline assignment: CDR1 SGHRS and CDR2 YFSETQ. V lost 0 bases, J lost 7 bases, and 26 bases stayed unmatched.

The V and J genes are TRBV5-1 and TRBJ2-1; 9 nucleotides agree with TRBD2. The clonotype originates from a woman in her 40s with Graves' hyperthyroidism. Source material: blood. The CDR3 region is CASSLVTSGIARGGLRPNEQFF. CDR3 nucleotides: TGCGCCAGCAGCTTGGTGACTAGCGGAATCGCACGAGGTGGGCTTCGTCCTAATGAGCAGTTCTTC.